The 20 T cell receptor beta chains given below trace back to one sample, sequenced in a study of OX40 agonist ivuxolimab in advanced cancers. Sequencing was performed with immunoSEQ multiplex PCR; in TCRdb, only in-frame clones are kept and a portion is missing. Among over 20,000 clones listed, approximately 80% were seen once. Material: CD4+ or CD8+ T cells sorted from blood, obtained in a trial of the OX40 agonist ivuxolimab. The source of these receptors is an adult with an advanced solid tumor such as melanoma, head and neck, liver or kidney cancer.

This chain uses TRBV5-8 with TRBJ1-2, with D possibly TRBD1 on 6 matching bases. Germline loops: CDR1 SGHTS, CDR2 YDEGEE. V shed 2 bases and J shed 1 base, with 21 bases lying between them. CDR3 size: 18 residues. The DNA of the CDR3 is TGTGCCAGCAGCTTCCGGGGGGCCTCCATGGTGATTAACTATGGCTACACCTTC. Amino acid sequence: CASSFRGASMVINYGYTF.

This chain joins TRBV4-1 and TRBJ2-1; TRBD2 agrees at 11 bases. Germline CDR1 reads MGHRA; CDR2 reads YSYEKL. V lost 4 bases and J lost 7; bases outside the gene matches: 15. This CDR3 is 18 amino acids long. CDR3 sequence (DNA): TGCGCCAGCAGCCCATTCGGGACTAGCGGCCAGGGGGCAAATGAGCAGTTCTTC. This codes for CASSPFGTSGQGANEQFF.

This clone appeared a few times. The chain carries TRBV5-6 and TRBJ2-7; TRBD2 matches at 8 bases. The CDR3 length is 14 residues. CDR1 and CDR2 from the germline V gene are SGHDT and YYEEEE. The V gene end was trimmed by 5 bases and the J gene end by 4 bases; junction bases not matched to a gene: 8. The CDR3 loop reads CASRAWREVYEQYF. The CDR3 DNA follows: TGTGCCAGCAGGGCGTGGCGGGAGGTGTACGAGCAGTACTTC.

The chain combines TRBV9 with TRBJ1-3; 8 bases map to TRBD1. Germline V CDR1 and CDR2: SGDLS, YYNGEE. With V trimmed by 4 bases and J by 8 bases, 5 bases remained unmatched. CDR3 size: 13 residues. Here the CDR3 DNA reads TGTGCCAGCAGCCTTGGGACAGGAGACACCATATATTTT. Translating it yields CASSLGTGDTIYF. Combining the CDR3 with reference TRBV9 and TRBJ1-3 gives the whole variable domain DSGVTQTPKHLITATGQRVTLRCSPRSGDLSVYWYQQSLDQGLQFLIQYYNGEERAKGNILERFSAQQFPDLHSELNLSSLELGDSALYFCASSLGTGDTIYFGEGSWLTVV.

This clone has just one count. The chain links TRBV4-1 to TRBJ2-7, with D possibly matching TRBD1 (6 bases). Per germline, CDR1 MGHRA and CDR2 YSYEKL. The ends were cut back, 2 bases at V and 6 bases at J, with 11 bases in the middle. The CDR3 covers 13 residues. The CDR3 loop is CASSQPGASEQYF. DNA of the CDR3: TGCGCCAGCAGCCAACCAGGGGCAAGCGAGCAGTACTTC.

The rearrangement links TRBV30 to TRBJ1-5; the D gene is possibly TRBD1 (5 bases). This CDR3 is built from 13 residues. Germline CDR1 and CDR2: GTSNPN and SVGIG (reference sequence). V was pared by 0 bases and J by 7 bases, with 10 bases between. The CDR3: CAWSVAGRQPQHF. In DNA form, the CDR3 reads TGTGCCTGGAGTGTAGCAGGGCGACAGCCCCAGCATTTT.

V is TRBV9 and J is TRBJ2-5; the match to TRBD2 covers 9 bases. The germline V gene has CDR1 SGDLS and CDR2 YYNGEE. The CDR3 spans 15 residues. Trimming cost V 3 bases and J 5 bases; bases outside gene matches: 8. CDR3 loop: CASSEGVAGVETQYF. Here the CDR3 DNA reads TGTGCCAGCAGCGAGGGGGTAGCGGGGGTGGAGACCCAGTACTTC.

The CDR3 loop reads CSVGGGEQFF. The CDR3 DNA reads as TGCAGCGTCGGGGGTGGAGAGCAGTTCTTC. V gene TRBV29-1 combines with J gene TRBJ2-1; possible D gene TRBD2, 6 bases. The length of the CDR3 is 10 residues. Trimming took 6 bases from V and 10 from J, leaving 10 bases between them. Germline V CDR1 and CDR2: SQVTM, ANQGSEA.

The chain is built from TRBV13 and TRBJ2-7; D is possibly TRBD1 (5 bases). Trimming stripped 1 base from V and 5 bases from J, with 12 bases between. The CDR3 is made up of 14 amino acids. Germline CDR1 PRHDT, CDR2 FYEKMQ (reference sequence). The CDR3 DNA is TGTGCCAGCAGCTTAGAACAGGCAAGGAACGAGCAGTACTTC. Encoded protein: CASSLEQARNEQYF.

This clone was detected only once. This chain uses TRBV9 with TRBJ2-1, with D perhaps given as TRBD1 or TRBD2 (5 bases each). V dropped 4 bases and J dropped 7 bases, with 18 bases sitting between them. The CDR3 is 15 residues long. The germline CDR1 and CDR2 sequences are SGDLS and YYNGEE. The CDR3 spells CASSRRDLTLNEQFF. DNA of the CDR3: TGTGCCAGCAGCCGCCGGGACCTAACCTTAAATGAGCAGTTCTTC.

The rearrangement joins TRBV30 to TRBJ1-4, with a tentative D call TRBD1 (6 bases). There are 14 residues in the CDR3. Germline loops: CDR1 GTSNPN, CDR2 SVGIG (reference sequence). V lost 0 bases and J lost 8, with 13 bases in between. CDR3 residues: CAWSVVGAEEKLFF. The CDR3 DNA is TGTGCCTGGAGTGTTGTGGGGGCTGAGGAAAAACTGTTTTTT.

This chain links TRBV6-5 with TRBJ1-1; D might be TRBD1 (5 bases). The CDR3 is 14 residues long. The ends were cut back, 0 bases at V and 4 bases at J, with 9 bases in the middle. Germline values: CDR1 MNHEY, CDR2 SVGAGI. In DNA form, the CDR3 reads TGTGCCAGCAGTTACTCGAAAAGGGGCACTGAAGCTTTCTTT. Its translation is CASSYSKRGTEAFF.

This clone has only one observation. This chain links TRBV11-2 with TRBJ2-1, with 8 bases matching TRBD2. This CDR3 region has 11 residues. The germline gives CDR1 SGHAT, CDR2 FQNNGV. The ends lost 5 bases at V and 12 bases at J; junction bases unmatched: 3. The CDR3 DNA is TGTGCCAGCAGCGACAGCGGGGGGCAGTTCTTC. It encodes CASSDSGGQFF.

The genes are TRBV6-1 and TRBJ2-7; D remains unclear. The CDR3 contains 14 residues. The V end was cut by 1 base, the J end by 3 bases, with 10 bases between. Germline V gene sequence: CDR1 MNHNS, CDR2 SASEGT. CDR3 sequence reads: CASSEGVVSYEQYF. The CDR3 DNA sequence: TGTGCCAGCAGTGAAGGGGTGGTAAGCTACGAGCAGTACTTC.

V and J are TRBV19 and TRBJ2-7; D is perhaps TRBD2 (6 bases). V was shortened by 1 base and J by 0 bases, with 10 bases between the two germline ends. Germline V CDR1 and CDR2: LNHDA, SQIVND (reference sequence). The CDR3 is 15 residues long. The CDR3 sequence: CASSIGGAVSYEQYF. The CDR3 nucleotides read TGTGCCAGTAGTATAGGCGGGGCCGTCTCCTACGAGCAGTACTTC. The full variable domain, completed using reference TRBV19 and TRBJ2-7, is DGGITQSPKYLFRKEGQNVTLSCEQNLNHDAMYWYRQDPGQGLRLIYYSQIVNDFQKGDIAEGYSVSREKKESFPLTVTSAQKNPTAFYLCASSIGGAVSYEQYFGPGTRLTVT.

V is TRBV27 and J is TRBJ1-2; 8 nucleotides line up with TRBD1. The V gene's germline CDR1 is MNHEY and CDR2 SMNVEV (reference sequence). This CDR3 has 14 amino acids. After removal of 10 bases from V and 2 bases from J, the junction contained 9 bases not matched to a gene. The DNA of the CDR3 is TGTGCCACTAAGGGGGCAGGGGGCAACTATGGCTACACCTTC. Residues: CATKGAGGNYGYTF.

This clone has just a few counts. V gene TRBV19 combines with J gene TRBJ1-5; possible D gene TRBD1, 6 bases. V lost 6 bases, J lost 0 bases, and 12 bases lay in between. There are 15 residues in the CDR3. The germline gives CDR1 LNHDA, CDR2 SQIVND (reference sequence). The CDR3 region has the DNA TGTGCCAGTAGGGGGGCAGGGAATAGCAATCAGCCCCAGCATTTT. It encodes CASRGAGNSNQPQHF. The full variable domain, completed using reference TRBV19 and TRBJ1-5, is DGGITQSPKYLFRKEGQNVTLSCEQNLNHDAMYWYRQDPGQGLRLIYYSQIVNDFQKGDIAEGYSVSREKKESFPLTVTSAQKNPTAFYLCASRGAGNSNQPQHFGDGTRLSIL.

The CDR3 nucleotides are TGCGCCAGCAGCCCGAATCCGGCCGGGACTAGTGGCAATGAGCAGTTCTTC. This gives the protein CASSPNPAGTSGNEQFF. The chain has TRBV4-1 and TRBJ2-1; TRBD2 aligns across 8 bases. The CDR3 runs to 17 residues. J was trimmed by 6 bases and V by 4 bases; bases with no gene match: 14. Germline V gene data show CDR1 as MGHRA and CDR2 as YSYEKL.

This chain joins TRBV27 and TRBJ2-7; 11 nucleotides line up with TRBD2. V lost 6 bases to trimming and J lost 4 bases; unmatched junction nucleotides: 2. CDR1 and CDR2 from the germline V gene are MNHEY and SMNVEV (reference sequence). This CDR3 comprises 13 residues. The chain's CDR3 is CASRLAGVYEQYF. As DNA, the CDR3 is TGTGCCAGCAGACTAGCGGGAGTGTACGAGCAGTACTTC.

The chain carries TRBV10-2 and TRBJ2-7, with D tentatively TRBD1 or TRBD2 (5 bases each). V was shortened by 3 bases and J by 7 bases, with 22 bases between the two germline ends. The germline V gene has CDR1 WSHSY and CDR2 SAAADI. The CDR3 is made up of 16 amino acids. The CDR3 nucleotides read TGCGCCAGCAGTGATTACTCCGGGACCAGGACGGGAGAGCAGTACTTC. This sequence encodes CASSDYSGTRTGEQYF.